This T cell receptor (beta chain) is from a study of blood T cell repertoires in COVID-19. Study-wide context: Whether acute or convalescent, the COVID-19 samples came from the United States, Italy and Spain.

The data were produced by immunoSEQ multiplex PCR, yet TCRdb's version contains in-frame clones alone and is incomplete. The data contain 300,000 to 400,000 clones, more than 70% of them singletons. V was pared by 4 bases and J by 0 bases, with 17 bases between. CDR3 size: 17 residues. The V gene's germline CDR1 is SGHDT and CDR2 YYEEEE. This TCR was recovered from a woman between 65 and 79 years old with COVID-19, enrolled during active disease. Sequences were obtained from peripheral blood. This chain connects TRBV5-6 to TRBJ1-3, with D possibly being TRBD1 (6 bases). CDR3 amino acids: CASSPFHRDYSGNTIYF. The DNA of the CDR3 is TGTGCCAGCAGCCCGTTTCACAGGGACTACTCTGGAAACACCATATATTTT.